This paragraph reports one T cell receptor beta chain. Its antigen is not known. This entry belongs to a study of post-analysis software for immune sequencing data. Overall study: The disease courses spanned relapsing-remitting, secondary progressive and progressive-relapsing forms of multiple sclerosis. Broader study findings: Roughly 5 TRBV segments were significantly more frequent in patients than in controls. TRBV5-6, TRBV5-1 and TRBV20-1 were among these segments. The F measure placed samples prepared in the same batch into strongly shared clusters. Controls had significantly higher normalized Chao1 diversity than multiple sclerosis patients.

Sequencing libraries made from TCR beta cDNA carried unique molecular identifiers. The authors obtained approximately 460,000 cDNA molecules from approximately 0.95 to 9.8 million T cells. Each CDR3 protein is one row after TCRdb ran MiXCR on the PCR reads. The repertoire includes hundreds of thousands of distinct CDR3 sequences, approximately 59% of them detected once, and roughly 12% sits in the top ten. The CDR3 runs to 16 residues. Germline assignment: CDR1 SGHAT and CDR2 FQNNGV. V was trimmed by 0 bases and J by 4 bases, leaving 16 bases between them. This receptor was identified in a girl aged 2 to 9 with multiple sclerosis. Sequencing input: blood. V gene TRBV11-2 combines with J gene TRBJ2-7; D possibly corresponds to TRBD2 (6 bases). In DNA form, the CDR3 reads TGTGCCAGCAGCTTAGATCTCGCGGGGCAGGAGTACGAGCAGTACTTC. This codes for CASSLDLAGQEYEQYF.